The T cell receptor beta chain described here comes from a study of blood T cell repertoires in COVID-19 (dated by TCRdb to 2018 to 2020). In the study overall: The collaborator samples originated in the United States, Italy and Spain and spanned the acute and convalescent phases of COVID-19. A de-identified subject ID, COVID-19 status, age in years and sex were almost always included in the sample metadata. The prospective study material was composed of cDNA or gDNA derived from T cells, B-cell-depleted T cells, or PBMCs. The dataset comprised deeply sampled blood TCRbeta repertoires from subjects exposed to, actively infected with, or recovered from COVID-19. Where available, HLA class I and class II types were obtained from metadata supplied by the sample provider rather than from assay-based typing. Samples came from the ongoing ImmuneRACE study (first 160 participants) plus 1,254 subjects from 6 global collaborators. The repertoires were released in a freely available public database meant as a resource for research on the immune response to SARS-CoV-2. General conclusions and limits of the study: How much clinical and demographic metadata was included differed by source and by participant, and the metadata was provided uncurated.

Worth noting for this clone: Its antigen is not yet known. No base quality values were provided; no much bigger clone lies one nucleotide off.

Collaborating institutions collected whole blood in K2EDTA tubes following their own protocols. For TCRbeta analysis, collaborator samples were shipped as frozen whole blood, as isolated PBMCs, or as DNA extracted from either sample type. At the junction V is shortened by 6 bases and J by 0 bases, with 23 bases in between. The germline V gene supplies CDR1 SQVTM and CDR2 ANQGSEA. The CDR3 runs 17 amino acids, cysteine and phenylalanine included. The only DNA kept is the CDR3, 51 bases in frame from the first base. TCRbeta CDR3 regions were amplified from genomic DNA by means of the immunoSEQ Assay, a bias-controlled multiplex PCR. As for the original processing: Nucleated cell counts per sample were estimated from amplification of reference gene primers within the assay. Sequence reads were collapsed and filtered to measure the absolute abundance of every unique TCRbeta CDR3 rearrangement. For each sample, productive Simpson clonality was calculated by taking the square root of Simpson's diversity index across productive rearrangements. Entries here come from immuneACCESS through TCRdb and include only in-frame sequences with V and J called. Some clones fail to appear in such tables; in the studies checked, an unresolved V gene covers under half of the shortfall, and the cause of the remainder is unknown. Clonal size and the V and J genes are those of that table, whereas D and trimming came from the DNA. The sample data list 80,000 to 100,000 clones, and around 75% of these were observed just once. The ten largest clones take up roughly 15% of the sample.

The rearranged chain carries TRBV29-1 and TRBJ1-1, with a weak D call of TRBD1 (6 bases match). This clonotype was sampled from a woman older than 75 with active or convalescent COVID-19. The sample taken for sequencing was peripheral blood. The sequence in DNA is TGCAGCGTGAGGGGGGGTTGGTCTGCCCGGATGAACACTGAAGCTTTCTTT. It specifies CSVRGGWSARMNTEAFF. Where the CDR3 stops, the reference TRBV29-1 and TRBJ1-1 genes take over; the full variable domain is SAVISQKPSRDICQRGTSLTIQCQVDSQVTMMFWYRQQPGQSLTLIATANQGSEATYESGFVIDKFPISRPNLTFSTLTVSNMSPEDSSIYLCSVRGGWSARMNTEAFFGQGTRLTVV.